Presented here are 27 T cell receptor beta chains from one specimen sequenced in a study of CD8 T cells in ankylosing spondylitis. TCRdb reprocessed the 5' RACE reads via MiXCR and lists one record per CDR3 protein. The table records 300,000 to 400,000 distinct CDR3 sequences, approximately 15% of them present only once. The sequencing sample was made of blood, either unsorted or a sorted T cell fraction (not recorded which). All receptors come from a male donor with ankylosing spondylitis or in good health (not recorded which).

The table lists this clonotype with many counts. The CDR3 DNA follows: TGTGCCAGCAGGGCTATTTACACAGGCCCAGATACGCAGTATTTT. It encodes CASRAIYTGPDTQYF. The gene calls are TRBV12-3 or TRBV12-4 and TRBJ2-3, with a weak D call TRBD1 (5 bases). CDR3 size: 15 residues. Deletions cut 6 bases from V and 4 bases from J, with 17 bases between.

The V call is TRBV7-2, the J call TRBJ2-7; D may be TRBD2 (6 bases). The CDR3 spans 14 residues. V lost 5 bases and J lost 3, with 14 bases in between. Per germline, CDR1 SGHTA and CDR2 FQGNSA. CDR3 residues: CASSPGLPDYEQYF. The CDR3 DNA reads TGTGCCAGCAGCCCCGGACTACCAGACTACGAGCAGTACTTC.

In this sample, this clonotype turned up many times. The CDR3 here is CASSLRFYNEQFF. CDR3 coding DNA: TGTGCCAGCAGTTTAAGGTTCTACAATGAGCAGTTCTTC. V and J are TRBV12-3 or TRBV12-4 and TRBJ2-1; D ambiguous. Trimming pared 2 bases from V and 3 bases from J, leaving 5 bases between. There are 13 residues in the CDR3.

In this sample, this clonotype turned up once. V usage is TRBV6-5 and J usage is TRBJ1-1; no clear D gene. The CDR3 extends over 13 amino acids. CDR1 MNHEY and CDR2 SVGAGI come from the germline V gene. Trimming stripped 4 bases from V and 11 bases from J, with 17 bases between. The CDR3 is CASSSHGRLNAFF. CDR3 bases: TGTGCCAGCAGTTCCCATGGCAGATTGAATGCTTTCTTT.

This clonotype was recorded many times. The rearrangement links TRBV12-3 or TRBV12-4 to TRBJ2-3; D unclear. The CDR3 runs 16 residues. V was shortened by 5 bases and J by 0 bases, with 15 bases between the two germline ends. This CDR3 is CASSTTTISSTDTQYF. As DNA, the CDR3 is TGTGCCAGCAGTACTACGACCATATCTAGCACAGATACGCAGTATTTT.

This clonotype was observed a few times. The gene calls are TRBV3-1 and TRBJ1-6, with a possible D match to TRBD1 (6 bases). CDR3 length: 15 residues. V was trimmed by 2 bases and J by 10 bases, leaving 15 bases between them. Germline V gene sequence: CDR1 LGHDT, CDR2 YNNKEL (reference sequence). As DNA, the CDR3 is TGTGCCAGCAGCCAACAGGGGCCAGGAAGATCACCCCTCCACTTT. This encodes CASSQQGPGRSPLHF.

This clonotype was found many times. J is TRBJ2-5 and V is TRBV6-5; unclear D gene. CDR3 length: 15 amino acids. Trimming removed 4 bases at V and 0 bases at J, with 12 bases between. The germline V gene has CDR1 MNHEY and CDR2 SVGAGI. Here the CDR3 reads CASSSLLSYQETQYF. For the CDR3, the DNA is TGTGCCAGCAGTTCCCTACTCTCGTACCAAGAGACCCAGTACTTC.

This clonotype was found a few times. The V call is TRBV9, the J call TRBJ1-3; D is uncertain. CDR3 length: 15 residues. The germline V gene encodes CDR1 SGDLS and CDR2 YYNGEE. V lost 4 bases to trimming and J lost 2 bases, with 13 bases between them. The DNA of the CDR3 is TGTGCCAGCAGCCCCGAGCCCCTCCCTGGAAACACCATATATTTT. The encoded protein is CASSPEPLPGNTIYF.

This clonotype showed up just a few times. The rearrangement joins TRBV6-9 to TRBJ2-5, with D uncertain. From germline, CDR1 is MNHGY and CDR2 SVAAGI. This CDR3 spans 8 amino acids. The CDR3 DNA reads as TGTCCTCAAGAGACCCAGTACTTC. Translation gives CPQETQYF.

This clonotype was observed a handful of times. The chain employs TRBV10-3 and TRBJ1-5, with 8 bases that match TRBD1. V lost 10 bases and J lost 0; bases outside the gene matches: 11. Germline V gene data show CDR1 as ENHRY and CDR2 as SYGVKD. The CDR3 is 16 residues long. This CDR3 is CATQDGQGDSNQPQHF. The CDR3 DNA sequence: TGTGCCACCCAAGACGGACAGGGAGATAGCAATCAGCCCCAGCATTTT.

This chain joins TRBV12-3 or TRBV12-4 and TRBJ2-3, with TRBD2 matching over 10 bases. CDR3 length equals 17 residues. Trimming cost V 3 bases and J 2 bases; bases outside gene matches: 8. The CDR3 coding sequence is TGTGCCAGCAGTTTCAGCCGCCTAGCGGGAGCCACAGATACGCAGTATTTT. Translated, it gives CASSFSRLAGATDTQYF.

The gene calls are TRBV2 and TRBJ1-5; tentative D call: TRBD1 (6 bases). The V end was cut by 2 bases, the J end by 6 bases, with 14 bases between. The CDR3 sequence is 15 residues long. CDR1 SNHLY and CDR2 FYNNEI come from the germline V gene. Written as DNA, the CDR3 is TGTGCCAGCAGTGAACTCAGGGGATTAGGTCAGCCCCAGCATTTT. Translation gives CASSELRGLGQPQHF.

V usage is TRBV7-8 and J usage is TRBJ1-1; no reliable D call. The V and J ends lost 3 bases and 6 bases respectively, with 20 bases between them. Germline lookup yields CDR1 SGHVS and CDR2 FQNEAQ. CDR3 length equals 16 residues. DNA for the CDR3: TGTGCCAGCAGCTTGGGAACCCTCCGCAATGGGGCTGAAGCTTTCTTT. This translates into CASSLGTLRNGAEAFF.

In DNA, the CDR3 is TGTGCCAGCAGCTATCAAACAGGGGGCCTTTGGTCACCCCTCCACTTT. Its protein product is CASSYQTGGLWSPLHF. This chain connects TRBV7-9 to TRBJ1-6, with 9 bases identical to TRBD1. V lost 4 bases and J lost 10; bases outside the gene matches: 11. CDR1 and CDR2 from the germline V gene are SEHNR and FQNEAQ (reference sequence). This CDR3 is built from 16 residues.

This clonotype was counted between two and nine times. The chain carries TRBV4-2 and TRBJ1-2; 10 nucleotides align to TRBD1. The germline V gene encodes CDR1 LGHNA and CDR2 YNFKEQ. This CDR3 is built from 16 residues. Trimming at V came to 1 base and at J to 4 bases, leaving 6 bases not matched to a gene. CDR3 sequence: CASSQGGTGVLYGYTF. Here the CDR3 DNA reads TGTGCCAGCAGCCAAGGGGGGACAGGGGTCCTCTATGGCTACACCTTC.

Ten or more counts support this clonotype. This chain's CDR3 is CASSLVGGNQPQHF. The CDR3 nucleotides read TGTGCCAGCAGCTTAGTCGGGGGGAATCAGCCCCAGCATTTT. V and J are TRBV7-2 and TRBJ1-5; tentative D call: TRBD1 (5 bases). Germline CDR1 reads SGHTA; CDR2 reads FQGNSA. The V end lost 1 base, the J end lost 4 bases, and 8 bases lay between the germline ends. The CDR3 length is 14 residues.

This CDR3 reads CSVEDGSSPYEQYF. CDR3 in DNA: TGCAGCGTTGAGGATGGCAGCAGCCCCTACGAGCAGTACTTC. This sequence joins TRBV29-1 and TRBJ2-7; D is unresolved. CDR1 is SQVTM, CDR2 ANQGSEA, per germline. V lost 3 bases and J lost 2, with 14 bases in between. CDR3 size: 14 residues.

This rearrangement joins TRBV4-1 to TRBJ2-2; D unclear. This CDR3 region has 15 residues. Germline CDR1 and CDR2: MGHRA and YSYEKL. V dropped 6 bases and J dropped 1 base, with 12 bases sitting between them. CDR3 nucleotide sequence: TGCGCCAGCAGACGCGCTGCGGTGAACACCGGGGAGCTGTTTTTT. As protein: CASRRAAVNTGELFF.

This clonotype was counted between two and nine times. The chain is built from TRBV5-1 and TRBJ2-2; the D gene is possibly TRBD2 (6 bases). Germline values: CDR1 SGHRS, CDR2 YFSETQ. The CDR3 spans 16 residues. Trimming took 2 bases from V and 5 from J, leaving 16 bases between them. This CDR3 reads CASSLRISGTTGELFF. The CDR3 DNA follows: TGCGCCAGCAGCTTAAGGATCTCGGGGACTACCGGGGAGCTGTTTTTT.

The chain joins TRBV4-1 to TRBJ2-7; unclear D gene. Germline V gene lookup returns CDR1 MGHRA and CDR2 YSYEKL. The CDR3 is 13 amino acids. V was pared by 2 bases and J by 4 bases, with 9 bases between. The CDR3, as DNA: TGCGCCAGCAGCCAATGGGAATCATACGAGCAGTACTTC. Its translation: CASSQWESYEQYF.

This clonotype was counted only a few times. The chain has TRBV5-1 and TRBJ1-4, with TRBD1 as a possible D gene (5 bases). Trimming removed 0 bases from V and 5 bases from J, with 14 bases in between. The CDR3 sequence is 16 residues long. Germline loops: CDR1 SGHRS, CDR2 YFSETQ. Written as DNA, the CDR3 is TGCGCCAGCAGCTTGGCTGGGACGGACCGAAATGAAAAACTGTTTTTT. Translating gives CASSLAGTDRNEKLFF. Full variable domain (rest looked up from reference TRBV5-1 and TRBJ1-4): KAGVTQTPRYLIKTRGQQVTLSCSPISGHRSVSWYQQTPGQGLQFLFEYFSETQRNKGNFPGRFSGRQFSNSRSEMNVSTLELGDSALYLCASSLAGTDRNEKLFFGSGTQLSVL.

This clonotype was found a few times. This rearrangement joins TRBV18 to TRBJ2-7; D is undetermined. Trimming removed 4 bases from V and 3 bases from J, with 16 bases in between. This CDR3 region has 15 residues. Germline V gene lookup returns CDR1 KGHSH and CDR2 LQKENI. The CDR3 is CASSLSGDGRYEQYF. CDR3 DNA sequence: TGTGCCAGCTCACTCTCTGGCGACGGACGCTACGAGCAGTACTTC.

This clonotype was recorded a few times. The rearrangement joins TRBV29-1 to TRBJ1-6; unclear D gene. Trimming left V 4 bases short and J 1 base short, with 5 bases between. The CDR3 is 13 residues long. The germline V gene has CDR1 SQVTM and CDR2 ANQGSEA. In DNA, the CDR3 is TGCAGCGTTGGAGGGTCCTATAATTCACCCCTCCACTTT. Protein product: CSVGGSYNSPLHF.

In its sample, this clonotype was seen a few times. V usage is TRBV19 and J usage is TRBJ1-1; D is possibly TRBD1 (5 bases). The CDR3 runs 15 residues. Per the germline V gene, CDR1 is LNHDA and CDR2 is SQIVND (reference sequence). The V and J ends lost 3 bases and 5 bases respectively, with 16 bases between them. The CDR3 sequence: CASSIQGGLRTEAFF. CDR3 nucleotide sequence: TGTGCCAGTAGTATTCAGGGTGGACTTCGTACTGAAGCTTTCTTT.

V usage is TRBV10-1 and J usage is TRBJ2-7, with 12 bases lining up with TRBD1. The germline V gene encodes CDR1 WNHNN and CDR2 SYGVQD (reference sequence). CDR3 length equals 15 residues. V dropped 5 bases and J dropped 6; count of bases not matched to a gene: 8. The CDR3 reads CASSRSGTGGREQYF. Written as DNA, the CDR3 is TGCGCCAGCAGTCGGTCCGGGACAGGGGGCCGCGAGCAGTACTTC.

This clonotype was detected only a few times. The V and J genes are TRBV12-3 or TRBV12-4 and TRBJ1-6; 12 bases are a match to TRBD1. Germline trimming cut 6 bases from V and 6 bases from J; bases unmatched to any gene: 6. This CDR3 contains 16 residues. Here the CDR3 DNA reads TGTGCCAGCAGCCCGGGACAGGGGGCGCGTAATTCACCCCTCCACTTT. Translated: CASSPGQGARNSPLHF.

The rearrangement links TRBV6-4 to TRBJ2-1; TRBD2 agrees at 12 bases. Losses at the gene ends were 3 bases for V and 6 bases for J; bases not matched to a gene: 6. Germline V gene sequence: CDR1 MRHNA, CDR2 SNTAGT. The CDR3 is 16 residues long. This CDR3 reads CASSESLAGGSNEQFF. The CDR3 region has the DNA TGTGCCAGCAGTGAATCACTAGCGGGGGGTAGCAATGAGCAGTTCTTC.